The 20 T cell receptor beta chains listed next were all sequenced from one sample in a study of T cells in localized non-small cell lung cancer. Generated by immunoSEQ multiplex PCR, the TCRdb table keeps only in-frame clones and is missing some. Here the sample spans approximately 80,000 clones, around 84% being singletons. This specimen consisted of peripheral blood, obtained before any cancer treatment. These receptors were taken from a female donor older than 55 with stage I lung adenocarcinoma.

This rearrangement joins TRBV7-6 to TRBJ2-6, with TRBD2 identical over 14 bases. Germline V lookup: CDR1 SGHVS, CDR2 FNYEAQ. V lost 1 base, J lost 2 bases, and 7 bases stayed unmatched. This CDR3 is built from 20 residues. CDR3 bases: TGTGCCAGCAGCTTAGAAATCAGACTAGCGGGAGGGACTGGGGCCAACGTCCTGACTTTC. This translates into CASSLEIRLAGGTGANVLTF.

The J gene is TRBJ1-1, the V gene TRBV10-3; TRBD1 might be the D (5 bases). In germline, CDR1 is ENHRY, CDR2 SYGVKD. The CDR3 extends over 15 amino acids. Trimming pared 8 bases from V and 1 base from J, leaving 17 bases between. In nucleotides, the CDR3 is TGTGCCATCCAGGAGGGACGGGACCCGAACACTGAAGCTTTCTTT. Translated: CAIQEGRDPNTEAFF.

The chain combines TRBV28 with TRBJ2-1, with D possibly being TRBD1 or TRBD2 (5 bases each). The V end lost 6 bases, the J end lost 7 bases, and 13 bases lay between the germline ends. CDR3 length: 13 amino acids. Per germline, CDR1 MDHEN and CDR2 SYDVKM. In DNA, the CDR3 is TGTGCCAGCAGACGGGACCTTTTGAATGAGCAGTTCTTC. Translating gives CASRRDLLNEQFF. Full variable domain (remainder filled in from reference TRBV28 and TRBJ2-1): DVKVTQSSRYLVKRTGEKVFLECVQDMDHENMFWYRQDPGLGLRLIYFSYDVKMKEKGDIPEGYSVSREKKERFSLILESASTNQTSMYLCASRRDLLNEQFFGPGTRLTVL.

In this sample, this clone turned up once. The chain links TRBV9 to TRBJ1-3; 7 nucleotides align to TRBD1. CDR1 is SGDLS, CDR2 YYNGEE, per germline. V lost 0 bases to trimming and J lost 6 bases; unmatched junction nucleotides: 6. The length of the CDR3 is 15 residues. The CDR3 nucleotides are TGTGCCAGCAGCGTAGGGGGGGACAGCCAAAACACCATATATTTT. Its protein product is CASSVGGDSQNTIYF. The variable domain in full, completed from reference TRBV9 and TRBJ1-3, reads DSGVTQTPKHLITATGQRVTLRCSPRSGDLSVYWYQQSLDQGLQFLIQYYNGEERAKGNILERFSAQQFPDLHSELNLSSLELGDSALYFCASSVGGDSQNTIYFGEGSWLTVV.

V usage is TRBV27 and J usage is TRBJ2-3, with D possibly TRBD1 on 6 matching bases. This CDR3 contains 15 residues. CDR1 and CDR2 (germline): MNHEY, SMNVEV (reference sequence). Between the trimmed V and J ends, which lost 5 bases and 1 base, there was a span of 13 bases. The CDR3 sequence: CASSPGTPRTDTQYF. CDR3 sequence (DNA): TGTGCCAGCAGTCCTGGGACACCTCGCACAGATACGCAGTATTTT.

This clone appeared a single time. The rearrangement links TRBV19 to TRBJ2-1; 9 bases align to TRBD2. Germline CDR1 LNHDA, CDR2 SQIVND (reference sequence). This CDR3 is built from 15 residues. Trimming at V came to 7 bases and at J to 7 bases, leaving 11 bases not matched to a gene. CDR3 bases: TGTGCCAGTAAATCAGGCGGGAGGGTGGTAAATGAGCAGTTCTTC. It codes for CASKSGGRVVNEQFF.

The rearrangement joins TRBV27 to TRBJ2-5; 12 nucleotides align to TRBD2. The CDR3 runs to 15 residues. In germline, CDR1 is MNHEY, CDR2 SMNVEV (reference sequence). V shed 5 bases and J 1 base; nucleotides not matched to a gene: 2. Here the CDR3 DNA reads TGTGCCAGCAGTCTAGCGGGAGGGGTCCAAGAGACCCAGTACTTC. Its translation is CASSLAGGVQETQYF.

The chain is built from TRBV2 and TRBJ2-5; 9 nucleotides agree with TRBD1. The CDR3 covers 15 residues. The ends lost 4 bases at V and 7 bases at J; junction bases unmatched: 10. From germline, CDR1 is SNHLY and CDR2 FYNNEI. CDR3: CASSVATQGAGTQYF. The CDR3, as DNA: TGTGCCAGCAGTGTTGCCACACAGGGGGCTGGGACCCAGTACTTC.

The chain links TRBV29-1 to TRBJ2-7; D is unclear. The length of the CDR3 is 12 residues. The V gene lost 6 bases and the J gene lost 6 bases, with 15 bases spanning the gap. Germline-derived CDR1 and CDR2 are SQVTM and ANQGSEA. CDR3 region: CSVTLVPSEQYF. CDR3 nucleotide sequence: TGCAGCGTGACCCTAGTCCCTTCCGAGCAGTACTTC.

V usage is TRBV30 and J usage is TRBJ1-6, with TRBD1 identical over 8 bases. This CDR3 spans 15 amino acids. CDR1 and CDR2 (germline): GTSNPN, SVGIG (reference sequence). Losses at the gene ends were 7 bases for V and 0 bases for J; bases not matched to a gene: 5. CDR3 sequence reads: CALTGGGSYNSPLHF. The CDR3, as DNA: TGTGCCTTAACAGGGGGAGGCTCCTATAATTCACCCCTCCACTTT.

The table lists this clone with a few counts. CDR3 sequence: CAWSGDHGTEAFF. CDR3 nucleotides: TGTGCCTGGAGTGGGGACCATGGCACTGAAGCTTTCTTT. The chain has TRBV30 and TRBJ1-1; D perhaps matches TRBD1 (5 bases). Per the germline V gene, CDR1 is GTSNPN and CDR2 is SVGIG (reference sequence). The CDR3 totals 13 residues. Trimming shortened V by 1 base and J by 4 bases, and 10 bases separated the two germline ends.

The V and J genes are TRBV7-9 and TRBJ2-6, with D hard to call. The CDR3 sequence is 15 residues long. V was clipped by 5 bases and J by 9 bases, with 17 bases between them. Per germline, CDR1 SEHNR and CDR2 FQNEAQ (reference sequence). The CDR3 region has the DNA TGTGCCAGCAGCCCAATGGGGTATTCGGTCAACGTCCTGACTTTC. This translates into CASSPMGYSVNVLTF. The full variable domain, with the rest looked up from reference TRBV7-9 and TRBJ2-6, is DTGVSQNPRHKITKRGQNVTFRCDPISEHNRLYWYRQTLGQGPEFLTYFQNEAQLEKSRLLSDRFSAERPKGSFSTLEIQRTEQGDSAMYLCASSPMGYSVNVLTFGAGSRLTVL.

This rearrangement joins TRBV6-1 to TRBJ2-1, with D maybe TRBD1 (5 bases). Trimming took off 10 bases at V and 9 bases at J, with 19 bases between the two ends. This CDR3 is built from 13 residues. Per the germline V gene, CDR1 is MNHNS and CDR2 is SASEGT. Here the CDR3 reads CATRAGSFREQFF. In nucleotides, the CDR3 is TGTGCCACCAGGGCCGGGTCGTTCCGTGAGCAGTTCTTC.

This sequence joins TRBV5-5 and TRBJ1-1; D remains unclear. V lost 4 bases, J lost 5 bases, and 12 bases lay in between. This CDR3 contains 13 residues. Germline V gives CDR1 SGHKS, CDR2 YYEKEE (reference sequence). In DNA, the CDR3 is TGTGCCAGCAGCCTCCTATACGGGACTGAAGCTTTCTTT. Encoded protein: CASSLLYGTEAFF.

This rearrangement joins TRBV9 to TRBJ1-1; the D is unclear. V lost 0 bases and J lost 7, with 10 bases in between. The CDR3 is made up of 13 amino acids. Germline V CDR1 and CDR2: SGDLS, YYNGEE. This CDR3 reads CASSVGGAGEAFF. DNA of the CDR3: TGTGCCAGCAGCGTAGGAGGCGCGGGTGAAGCTTTCTTT.

The rearrangement joins TRBV7-3 to TRBJ2-7, with 9 bases lining up with TRBD2. Germline V gene sequence: CDR1 SGHTA, CDR2 FQGTGA. The CDR3 extends over 16 amino acids. With 2 bases clipped from V and 5 bases from J, the junction kept 10 bases outside the gene matches. The CDR3 DNA is TGTGCCAGCAGCTTAGGAGGGAGCGGGAGGTACCACGAGCAGTACTTC. It is translated as CASSLGGSGRYHEQYF.

J is TRBJ1-5 and V is TRBV28; D might be TRBD1 (5 bases). CDR3 size: 18 residues. CDR1 is MDHEN and CDR2 is SYDVKM in the germline V gene. V was clipped by 3 bases and J by 0 bases, with 18 bases between them. CDR3 amino acids: CASSFSSGAGYSNQPQHF. In DNA, the CDR3 is TGTGCCAGCAGTTTTTCGTCCGGGGCTGGGTATAGCAATCAGCCCCAGCATTTT.

The V gene is TRBV7-9, the J gene TRBJ2-1; D gene ambiguous. Trimming removed 1 base at V and 7 bases at J, with 14 bases between. The germline V gene encodes CDR1 SEHNR and CDR2 FQNEAQ (reference sequence). The CDR3 consists of 15 residues. CDR3 in amino acids: CASSLGQVSLNEQFF. CDR3 nucleotide sequence: TGTGCCAGCAGCTTAGGGCAGGTATCGCTGAATGAGCAGTTCTTC.

The chain recombines TRBV27 with TRBJ2-2; TRBD2 aligns across 9 bases. This CDR3 comprises 15 residues. J gave up 5 bases and V 6 bases, and 7 bases lay outside the gene matches. Germline V gene lookup returns CDR1 MNHEY and CDR2 SMNVEV (reference sequence). CDR3 sequence reads: CASSLAGGRTGELFF. The CDR3 nucleotides read TGTGCCAGCAGCCTCGCGGGGGGGCGTACCGGGGAGCTGTTTTTT.

The chain recombines TRBV29-1 with TRBJ1-5, with 12 bases aligning to TRBD1. The germline gives CDR1 SQVTM, CDR2 ANQGSEA. The length of the CDR3 is 15 residues. With V trimmed by 5 bases and J by 6 bases, 8 bases remained unmatched. The CDR3 DNA follows: TGCAGCGTTAGAACCGGGACAGGGGGCGGTCAGCCCCAGCATTTT. Its translation: CSVRTGTGGGQPQHF.